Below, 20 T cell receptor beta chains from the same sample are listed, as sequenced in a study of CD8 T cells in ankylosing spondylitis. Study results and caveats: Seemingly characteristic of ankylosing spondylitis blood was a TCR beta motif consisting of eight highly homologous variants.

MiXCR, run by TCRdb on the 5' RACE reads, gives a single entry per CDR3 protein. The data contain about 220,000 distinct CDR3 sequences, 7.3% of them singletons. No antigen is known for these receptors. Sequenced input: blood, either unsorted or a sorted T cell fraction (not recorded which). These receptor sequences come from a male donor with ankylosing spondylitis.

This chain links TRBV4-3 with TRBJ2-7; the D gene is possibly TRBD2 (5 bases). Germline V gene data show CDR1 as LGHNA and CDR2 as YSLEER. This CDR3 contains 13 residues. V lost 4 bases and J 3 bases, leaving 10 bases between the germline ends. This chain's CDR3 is CASSPGVLYEQYF. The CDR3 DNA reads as TGCGCCAGCAGCCCCGGGGTCCTCTACGAGCAGTACTTC.

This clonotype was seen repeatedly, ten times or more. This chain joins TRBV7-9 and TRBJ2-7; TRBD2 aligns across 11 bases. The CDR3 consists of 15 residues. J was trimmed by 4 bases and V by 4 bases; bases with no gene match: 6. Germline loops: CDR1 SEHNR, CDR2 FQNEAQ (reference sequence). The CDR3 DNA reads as TGTGCCAGCAGCTATCTAGCGGGAGGTCCATACGAGCAGTACTTC. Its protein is CASSYLAGGPYEQYF.

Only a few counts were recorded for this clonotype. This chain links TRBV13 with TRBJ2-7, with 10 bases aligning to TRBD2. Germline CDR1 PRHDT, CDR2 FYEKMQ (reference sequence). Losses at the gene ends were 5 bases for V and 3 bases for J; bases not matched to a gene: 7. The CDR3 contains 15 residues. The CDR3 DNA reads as TGTGCCAGCAGCCAGGGACTAGCGATAAGCTACGAGCAGTACTTC. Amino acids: CASSQGLAISYEQYF.

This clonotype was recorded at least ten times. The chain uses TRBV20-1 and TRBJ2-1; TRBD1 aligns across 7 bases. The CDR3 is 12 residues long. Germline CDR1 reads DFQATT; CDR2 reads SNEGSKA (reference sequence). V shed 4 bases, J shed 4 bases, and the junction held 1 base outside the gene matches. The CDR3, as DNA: TGCAGTGCTATGGACAGGTACAATGAGCAGTTCTTC. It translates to CSAMDRYNEQFF.

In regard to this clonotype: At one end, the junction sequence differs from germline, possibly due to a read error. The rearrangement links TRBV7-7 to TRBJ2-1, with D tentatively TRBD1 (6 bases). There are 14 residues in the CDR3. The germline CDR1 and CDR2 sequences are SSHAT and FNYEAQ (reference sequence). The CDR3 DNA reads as TGTGCTAGCAGCTTGGACAGCGTGATGGATGAGCAGTTCTTC. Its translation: CASSLDSVMDEQFF.

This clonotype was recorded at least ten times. The CDR3: CASSFPGGSYGYTF. For the CDR3, the DNA is TGTGCCAGCAGTTTTCCAGGGGGCAGCTATGGCTACACCTTC. V usage is TRBV28 and J usage is TRBJ1-2, with 8 bases that match TRBD1. Germline assignment: CDR1 MDHEN and CDR2 SYDVKM. Trimming removed 3 bases from V and 4 bases from J; junction bases left unmatched: 4. This CDR3 has 14 residues.

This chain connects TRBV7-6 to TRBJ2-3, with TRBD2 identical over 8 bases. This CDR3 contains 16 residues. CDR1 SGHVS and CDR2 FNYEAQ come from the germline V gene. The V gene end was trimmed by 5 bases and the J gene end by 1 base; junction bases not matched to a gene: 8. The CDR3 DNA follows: TGTGCCAGCAGCCCGCAGCGGGGGACGCGCACAGATACGCAGTATTTT. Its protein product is CASSPQRGTRTDTQYF.

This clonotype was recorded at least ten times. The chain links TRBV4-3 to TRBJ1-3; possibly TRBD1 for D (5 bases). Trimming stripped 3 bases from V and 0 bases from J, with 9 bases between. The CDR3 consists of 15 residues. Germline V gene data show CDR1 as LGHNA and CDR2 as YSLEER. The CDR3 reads CASSQTTASGNTIYF. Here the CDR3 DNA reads TGCGCCAGCAGCCAGACGACAGCCTCTGGAAACACCATATATTTT.

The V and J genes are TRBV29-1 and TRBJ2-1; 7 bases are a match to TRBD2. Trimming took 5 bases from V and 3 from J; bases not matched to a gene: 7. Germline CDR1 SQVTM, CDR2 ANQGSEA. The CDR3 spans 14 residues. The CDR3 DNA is TGCAGCGTTCCTAGCGGTTTGCACTACAATGAGCAGTTCTTC. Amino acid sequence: CSVPSGLHYNEQFF.

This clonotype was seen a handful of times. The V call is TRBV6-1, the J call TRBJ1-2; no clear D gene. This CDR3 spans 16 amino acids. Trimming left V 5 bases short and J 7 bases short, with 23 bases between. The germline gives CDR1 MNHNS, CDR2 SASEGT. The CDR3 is CASSQHPERYSGGYTF. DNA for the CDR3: TGTGCCAGCAGTCAACACCCGGAGCGCTACTCGGGTGGCTACACCTTC.

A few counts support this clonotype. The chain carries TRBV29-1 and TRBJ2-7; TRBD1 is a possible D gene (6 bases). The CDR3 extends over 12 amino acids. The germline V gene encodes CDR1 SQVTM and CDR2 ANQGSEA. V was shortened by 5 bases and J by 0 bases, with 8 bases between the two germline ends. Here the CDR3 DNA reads TGCAGCGTTTGGGACAACTCCTACGAGCAGTACTTC. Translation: CSVWDNSYEQYF.

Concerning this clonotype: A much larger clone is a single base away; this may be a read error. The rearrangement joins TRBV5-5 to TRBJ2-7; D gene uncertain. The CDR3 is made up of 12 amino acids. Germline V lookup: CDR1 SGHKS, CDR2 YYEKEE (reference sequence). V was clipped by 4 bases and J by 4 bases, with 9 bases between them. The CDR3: CASSIPGYEQYF. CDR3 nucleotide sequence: TGTGCCAGCAGCATCCCGGGTTACGAGCAGTACTTC.

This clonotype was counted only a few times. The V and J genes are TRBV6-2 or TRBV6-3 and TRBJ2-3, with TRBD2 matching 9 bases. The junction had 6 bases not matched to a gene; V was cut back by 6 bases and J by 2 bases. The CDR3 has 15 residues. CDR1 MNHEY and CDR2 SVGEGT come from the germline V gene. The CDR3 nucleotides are TGTGCCAGCAGCAGCCTAGCGGGATTCACAGATACGCAGTATTTT. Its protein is CASSSLAGFTDTQYF.

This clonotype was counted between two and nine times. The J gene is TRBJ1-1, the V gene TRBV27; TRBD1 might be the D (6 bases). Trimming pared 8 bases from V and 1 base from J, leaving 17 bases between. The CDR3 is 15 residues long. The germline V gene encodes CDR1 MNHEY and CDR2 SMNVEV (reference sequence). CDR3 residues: CASGGQHSANTEAFF. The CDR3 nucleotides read TGTGCCAGCGGGGGACAACATTCCGCGAACACTGAAGCTTTCTTT.

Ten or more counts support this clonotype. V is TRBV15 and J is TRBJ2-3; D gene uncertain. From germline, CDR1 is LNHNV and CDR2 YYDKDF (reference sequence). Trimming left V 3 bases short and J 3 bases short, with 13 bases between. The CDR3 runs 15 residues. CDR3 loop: CATSRLAFRTDTQYF. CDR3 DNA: TGTGCCACCAGCAGGTTGGCGTTTCGGACAGATACGCAGTATTTT.

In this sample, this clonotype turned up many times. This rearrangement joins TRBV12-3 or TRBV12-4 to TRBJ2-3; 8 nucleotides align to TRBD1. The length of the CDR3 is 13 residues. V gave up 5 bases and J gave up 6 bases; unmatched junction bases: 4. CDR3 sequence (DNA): TGTGCCAGCAGTGGACAGGGCAGGGATACGCAGTATTTT. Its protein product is CASSGQGRDTQYF.

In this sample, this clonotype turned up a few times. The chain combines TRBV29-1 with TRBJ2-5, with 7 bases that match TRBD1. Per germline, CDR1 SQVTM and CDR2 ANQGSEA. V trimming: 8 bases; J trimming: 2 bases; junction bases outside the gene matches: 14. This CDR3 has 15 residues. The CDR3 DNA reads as TGCAGCCCTTGGATTGGCAGGGGGAATCAAGAGACCCAGTACTTC. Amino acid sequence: CSPWIGRGNQETQYF. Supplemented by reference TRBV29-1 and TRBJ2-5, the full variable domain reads SAVISQKPSRDICQRGTSLTIQCQVDSQVTMMFWYRQQPGQSLTLIATANQGSEATYESGFVIDKFPISRPNLTFSTLTVSNMSPEDSSIYLCSPWIGRGNQETQYFGPGTRLLVL.

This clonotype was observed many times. In nucleotides, the CDR3 is TGCGCCAGCAGCTTGGAAGGGACTATCTATTACGAGCAGTACTTC. Its translation is CASSLEGTIYYEQYF. This chain joins TRBV5-1 and TRBJ2-7, with 7 bases matching TRBD2. J lost 4 bases, V lost 0 bases, and 7 bases had no gene match. The CDR3 runs to 15 residues. CDR1 and CDR2 from the germline V gene are SGHRS and YFSETQ.

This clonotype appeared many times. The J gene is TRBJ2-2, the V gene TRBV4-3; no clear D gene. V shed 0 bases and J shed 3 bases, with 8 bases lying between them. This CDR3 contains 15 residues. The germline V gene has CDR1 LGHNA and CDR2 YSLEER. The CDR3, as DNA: TGCGCCAGCAGCCAAGACTCCTCGGACACCGGGGAGCTGTTTTTT. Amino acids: CASSQDSSDTGELFF.

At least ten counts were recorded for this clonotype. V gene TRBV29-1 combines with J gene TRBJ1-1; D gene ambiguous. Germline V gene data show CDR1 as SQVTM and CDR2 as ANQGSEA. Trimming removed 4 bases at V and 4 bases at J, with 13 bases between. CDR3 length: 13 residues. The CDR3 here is CSVGGTHSTEAFF. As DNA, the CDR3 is TGCAGCGTTGGAGGCACCCACTCCACTGAAGCTTTCTTT.